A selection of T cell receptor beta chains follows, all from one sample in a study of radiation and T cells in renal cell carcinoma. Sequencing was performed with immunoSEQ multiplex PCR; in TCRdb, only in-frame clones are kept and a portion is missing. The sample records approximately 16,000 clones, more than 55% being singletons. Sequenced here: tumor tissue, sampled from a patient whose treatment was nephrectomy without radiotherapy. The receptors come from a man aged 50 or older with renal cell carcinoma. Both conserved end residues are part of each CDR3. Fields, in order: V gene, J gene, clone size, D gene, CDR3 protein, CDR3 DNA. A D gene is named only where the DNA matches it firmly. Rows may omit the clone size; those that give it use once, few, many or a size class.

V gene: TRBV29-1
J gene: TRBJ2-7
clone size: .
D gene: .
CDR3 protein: CSVEDRANYEQYF
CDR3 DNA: TGCAGCGTTGAAGACCGGGCCAATTACGAGCAGTACTTC

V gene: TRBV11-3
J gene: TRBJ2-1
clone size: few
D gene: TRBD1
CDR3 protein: CASSPRDRENEQFF
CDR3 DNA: TGTGCCAGCAGCCCGAGGGACAGGGAGAATGAGCAGTTCTTC

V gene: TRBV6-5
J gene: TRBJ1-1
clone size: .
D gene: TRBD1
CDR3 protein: CASSYSGQGGAFF
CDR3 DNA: TGTGCCAGCAGTTACTCCGGACAGGGGGGAGCTTTCTTT

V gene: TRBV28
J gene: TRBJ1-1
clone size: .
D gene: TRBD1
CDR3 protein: CASSSRVRDRGRGNTEAFF
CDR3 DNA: TGTGCCAGCAGTTCTAGGGTCCGGGACAGGGGGCGTGGGAACACTGAAGCTTTCTTT

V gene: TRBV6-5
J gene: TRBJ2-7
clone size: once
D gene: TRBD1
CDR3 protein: CASSFGQGGNEQYF
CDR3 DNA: TGTGCCAGCAGTTTTGGACAGGGTGGGAACGAGCAGTACTTC

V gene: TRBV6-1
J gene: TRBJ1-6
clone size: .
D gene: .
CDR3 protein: CASSEDSGGNSPLHF
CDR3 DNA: TGTGCCAGCAGTGAGGACTCCGGGGGGAATTCACCCCTCCACTTT

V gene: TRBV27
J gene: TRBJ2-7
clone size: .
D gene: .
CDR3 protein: CASSLSILNEQYF
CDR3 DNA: TGTGCCAGCAGTTTATCGATTCTGAACGAGCAGTACTTC

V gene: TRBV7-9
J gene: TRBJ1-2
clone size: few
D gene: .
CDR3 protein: CASGGNYGYTF
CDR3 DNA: TGTGCCAGCGGGGGCAACTATGGCTACACCTTC

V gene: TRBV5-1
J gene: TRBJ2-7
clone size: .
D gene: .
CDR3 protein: CASSLQDSYEQYF
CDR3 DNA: TGCGCCAGCAGCTTGCAGGACAGCTACGAGCAGTACTTC

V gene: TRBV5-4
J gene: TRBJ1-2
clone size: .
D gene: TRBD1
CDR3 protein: CASSLSGTGYGYTF
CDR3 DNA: TGTGCCAGCAGCCTATCAGGGACAGGGTATGGCTACACCTTC

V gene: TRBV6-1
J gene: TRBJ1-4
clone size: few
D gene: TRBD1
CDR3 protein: CASSAGTGTNEKLFF
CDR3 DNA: TGTGCCAGCAGTGCTGGGACAGGGACTAATGAAAAACTGTTTTTT

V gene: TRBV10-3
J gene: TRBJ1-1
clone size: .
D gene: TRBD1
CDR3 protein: CAISETRTGRNTEAFF
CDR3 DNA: TGTGCCATCAGTGAGACCCGGACAGGGAGGAACACTGAAGCTTTCTTT

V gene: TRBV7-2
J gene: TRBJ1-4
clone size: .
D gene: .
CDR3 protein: CASSRTEYNEKLFF
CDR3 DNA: TGTGCCAGCAGCCGGACGGAATATAATGAAAAACTGTTTTTT

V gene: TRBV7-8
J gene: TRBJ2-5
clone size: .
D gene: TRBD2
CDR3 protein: CASSLAGGEETQYF
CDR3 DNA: TGTGCCAGCAGCCTAGCGGGGGGGGAGGAGACCCAGTACTTC

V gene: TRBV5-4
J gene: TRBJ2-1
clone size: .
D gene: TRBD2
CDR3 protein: CASSQGLAEDDNEQFF
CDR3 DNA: TGTGCCAGCAGCCAAGGACTAGCGGAAGATGACAATGAGCAGTTCTTC

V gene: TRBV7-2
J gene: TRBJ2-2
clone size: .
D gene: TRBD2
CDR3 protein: CASSAGLGTGELFF
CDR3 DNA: TGTGCCAGCAGCGCGGGACTAGGGACCGGGGAGCTGTTTTTT

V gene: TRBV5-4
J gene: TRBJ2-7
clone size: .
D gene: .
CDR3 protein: CASSLDRDYEQYF
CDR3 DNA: TGTGCCAGCAGCTTGGACAGGGACTACGAGCAGTACTTC

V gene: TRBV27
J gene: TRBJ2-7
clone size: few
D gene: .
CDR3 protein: CASSFPGYEQYF
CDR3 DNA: TGTGCCAGCAGTTTCCCCGGCTACGAGCAGTACTTC

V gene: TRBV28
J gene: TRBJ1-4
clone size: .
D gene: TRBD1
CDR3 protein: CASIQDRANEKLFF
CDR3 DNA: TGTGCCAGCATCCAGGACAGGGCTAATGAAAAACTGTTTTTT

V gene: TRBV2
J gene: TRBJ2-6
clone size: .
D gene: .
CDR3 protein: CASRARVGANVLTF
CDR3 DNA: TGTGCCAGCAGGGCCCGTGTCGGGGCCAACGTCCTGACTTTC

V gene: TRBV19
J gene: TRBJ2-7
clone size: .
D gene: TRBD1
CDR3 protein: CASSAGTGVYEQYF
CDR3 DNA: TGTGCCAGTAGTGCCGGGACAGGGGTCTACGAGCAGTACTTC

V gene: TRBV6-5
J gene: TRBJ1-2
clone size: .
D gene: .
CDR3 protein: CASSYSMPGAADGYTF
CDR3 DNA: TGTGCCAGCAGTTACTCGATGCCGGGAGCGGCTGATGGCTACACCTTC

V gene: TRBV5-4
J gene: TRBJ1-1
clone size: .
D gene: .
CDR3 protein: CASIPPNRQLNTEAFF
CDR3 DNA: TGTGCCAGCATCCCCCCGAATAGGCAGTTGAACACTGAAGCTTTCTTT

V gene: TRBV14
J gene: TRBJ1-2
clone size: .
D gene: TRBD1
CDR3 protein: CASSDRTGHNYGYTF
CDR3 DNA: TGTGCCAGCAGCGATCGGACAGGCCACAACTATGGCTACACCTTC

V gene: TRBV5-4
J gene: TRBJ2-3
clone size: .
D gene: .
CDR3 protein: CASSQDLDFSDTQYF
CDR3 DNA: TGCGCCAGCAGCCAAGATCTAGACTTCTCAGATACGCAGTATTTT

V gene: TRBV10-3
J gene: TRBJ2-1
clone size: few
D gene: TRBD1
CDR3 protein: CASGADRGSYNEQFF
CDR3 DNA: TGTGCCAGTGGGGCGGACAGGGGCTCCTACAATGAGCAGTTCTTC

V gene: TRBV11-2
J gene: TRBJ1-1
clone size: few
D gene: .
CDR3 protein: CASSLMPNTEAFF
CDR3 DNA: TGTGCCAGCAGCTTAATGCCGAACACTGAAGCTTTCTTT

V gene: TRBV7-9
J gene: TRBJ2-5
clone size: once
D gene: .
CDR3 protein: CASSLVVGMETQYF
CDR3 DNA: TGTGCCAGCAGCTTGGTAGTGGGTATGGAGACCCAGTACTTC

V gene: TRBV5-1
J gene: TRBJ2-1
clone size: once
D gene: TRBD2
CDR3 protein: CASSPQWGGTYNEQFF
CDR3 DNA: TGCGCCAGCAGCCCACAGTGGGGGGGAACCTACAATGAGCAGTTCTTC

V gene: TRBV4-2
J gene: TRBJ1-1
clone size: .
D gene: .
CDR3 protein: CASSQAGNTEAFF
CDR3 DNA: TGTGCCAGCAGCCAAGCAGGGAACACTGAAGCTTTCTTT

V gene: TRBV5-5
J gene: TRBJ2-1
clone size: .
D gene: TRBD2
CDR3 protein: CASSFGLAGYNEQFF
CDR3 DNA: TGTGCCAGCAGTTTCGGACTAGCGGGGTACAATGAGCAGTTCTTC

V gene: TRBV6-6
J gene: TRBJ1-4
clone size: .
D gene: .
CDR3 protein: CASSYSAGPGEKLFF
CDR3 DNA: TGTGCCAGCAGTTACTCGGCAGGGCCGGGTGAAAAACTGTTTTTT

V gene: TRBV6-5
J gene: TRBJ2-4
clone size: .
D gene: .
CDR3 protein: CASAENIQYF
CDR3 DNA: TGTGCCAGCGCAGAAAACATTCAGTACTTC

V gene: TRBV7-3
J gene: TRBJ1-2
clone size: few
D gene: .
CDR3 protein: CASSPRGGGLYGYTF
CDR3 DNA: TGTGCCAGCAGCCCTCGTGGCGGGGGGCTCTATGGCTACACCTTC

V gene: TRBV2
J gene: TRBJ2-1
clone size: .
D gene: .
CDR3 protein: CASSEAPTDEQFF
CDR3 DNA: TGTGCCAGCAGTGAGGCCCCAACCGATGAGCAGTTCTTC

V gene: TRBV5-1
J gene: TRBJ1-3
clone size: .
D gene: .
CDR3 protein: CASSLLSSSGYGNTIYF
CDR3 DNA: TGCGCCAGCAGCTTGTTATCCAGTTCGGGCTATGGAAACACCATATATTTT

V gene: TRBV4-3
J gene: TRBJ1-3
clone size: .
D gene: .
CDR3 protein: CASSQDSGNTIYF
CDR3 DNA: TGCGCCAGCAGCCAAGACTCTGGAAACACCATATATTTT

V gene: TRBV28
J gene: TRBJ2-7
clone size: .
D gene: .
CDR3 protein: CASSLAPMSYEQYF
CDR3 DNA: TGTGCCAGCAGTTTAGCCCCAATGTCCTACGAGCAGTACTTC

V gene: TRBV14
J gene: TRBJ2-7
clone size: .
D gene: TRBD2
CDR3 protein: CASSQEGGGSYEQYF
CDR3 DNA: TGTGCCAGCAGCCAAGAAGGCGGGGGATCCTACGAGCAGTACTTC

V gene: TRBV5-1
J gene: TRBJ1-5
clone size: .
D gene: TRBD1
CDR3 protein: CASSITGGDQPQHF
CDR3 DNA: TGCGCCAGCAGCATAACAGGGGGCGATCAGCCCCAGCATTTT

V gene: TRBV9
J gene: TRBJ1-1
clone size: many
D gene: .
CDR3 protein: CASSRRLNTEAFF
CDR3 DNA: TGTGCCAGCAGCCGCCGCCTGAACACTGAAGCTTTCTTT

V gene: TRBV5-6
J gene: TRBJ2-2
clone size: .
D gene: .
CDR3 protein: CASSLWGPGTGELFF
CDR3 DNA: TGTGCCAGCAGCTTGTGGGGGCCGGGGACCGGGGAGCTGTTTTTT

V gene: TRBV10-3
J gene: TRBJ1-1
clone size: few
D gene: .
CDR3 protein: CATTDTTGTEAFF
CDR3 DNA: TGTGCCACCACCGACACAACAGGTACTGAAGCTTTCTTT

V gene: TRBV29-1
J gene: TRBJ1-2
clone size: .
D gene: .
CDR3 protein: CSVAAGSNYGYTF
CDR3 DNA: TGCAGCGTTGCGGCAGGGTCTAACTATGGCTACACCTTC

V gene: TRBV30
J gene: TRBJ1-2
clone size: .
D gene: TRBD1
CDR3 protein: CAWTRTGGDYGYTF
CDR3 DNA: TGTGCCTGGACCCGGACAGGGGGCGACTATGGCTACACCTTC

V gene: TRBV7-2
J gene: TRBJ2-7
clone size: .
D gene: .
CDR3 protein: CASSFQTYEQYF
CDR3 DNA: TGTGCCAGCAGCTTCCAGACCTACGAGCAGTACTTC

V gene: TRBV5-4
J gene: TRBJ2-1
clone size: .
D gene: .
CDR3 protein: CASSLGGTRADYNEQFF
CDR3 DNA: TGTGCCAGCAGCTTGGGCGGTACGAGGGCAGACTACAATGAGCAGTTCTTC

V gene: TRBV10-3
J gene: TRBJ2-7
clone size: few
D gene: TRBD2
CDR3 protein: CAISDYSGRNHEQYF
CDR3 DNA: TGTGCCATCAGTGATTATAGCGGGAGGAACCACGAGCAGTACTTC

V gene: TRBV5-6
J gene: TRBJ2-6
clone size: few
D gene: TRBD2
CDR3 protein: CASSPWSGGDGANVLTF
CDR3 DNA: TGTGCCAGCAGCCCATGGAGCGGGGGTGATGGGGCCAACGTCCTGACTTTC

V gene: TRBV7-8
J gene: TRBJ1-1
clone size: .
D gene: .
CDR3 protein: CASSLFTGNTEAFF
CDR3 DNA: TGTGCCAGCAGCTTATTTACAGGGAACACTGAAGCTTTCTTT

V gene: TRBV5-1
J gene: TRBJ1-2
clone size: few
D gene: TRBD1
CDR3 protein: CASSFSLGDRGLSNYGYTF
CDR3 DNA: TGCGCCAGCAGCTTTTCTCTCGGAGACAGGGGACTATCAAACTATGGCTACACCTTC

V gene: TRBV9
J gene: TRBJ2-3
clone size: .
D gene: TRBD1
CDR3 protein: CASSVDLDRESDTQYF
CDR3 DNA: TGTGCCAGCAGCGTAGATCTGGACAGGGAGTCAGATACGCAGTATTTT

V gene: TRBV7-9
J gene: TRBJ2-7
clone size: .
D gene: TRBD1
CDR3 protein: CASSPRTGGTYEQYF
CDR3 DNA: TGTGCCAGCAGCCCCAGGACAGGGGGCACCTACGAGCAGTACTTC